The 11 T cell receptor beta chains below all came from one sample that was sequenced in a study of cytomegalovirus exposure and HLA in healthy donors. 13 Jbeta primers and 60 Vbeta primers were used for the PCR. The data were produced by immunoSEQ multiplex PCR, yet TCRdb's version contains in-frame clones alone and is incomplete. The data contain hundreds of thousands of clones, less than 80% of them singletons. Specimen: PBMCs. All receptors come from a girl aged 2 to 10 in good health and CMV-seronegative.

This rearrangement joins TRBV27 to TRBJ2-3; 8 bases line up with TRBD2. The V gene end was trimmed by 5 bases and the J gene end by 2 bases; junction bases not matched to a gene: 6. The CDR3 is 15 residues long. From germline, CDR1 is MNHEY and CDR2 SMNVEV (reference sequence). The chain's CDR3 is CASSVSGVPTDTQYF. The CDR3 DNA follows: TGTGCCAGCAGTGTTAGCGGGGTGCCCACAGATACGCAGTATTTT.

This clone has only a few counts. The V and J genes are TRBV19 and TRBJ1-1; the D gene is possibly TRBD1 (5 bases). The germline CDR1 and CDR2 sequences are LNHDA and SQIVND (reference sequence). V was clipped by 0 bases and J by 1 base, with 6 bases between them. This CDR3 spans 14 amino acids. The CDR3 nucleotides are TGTGCCAGTAGTATAGATGGGGCGAACACTGAAGCTTTCTTT. Protein: CASSIDGANTEAFF.

The chain joins TRBV4-2 to TRBJ1-4; TRBD1 matches at 7 bases. CDR3 length: 15 amino acids. CDR1 and CDR2 (germline): LGHNA, YNFKEQ. V was pared by 3 bases and J by 2 bases, with 3 bases of the junction left unmatched. CDR3 sequence: CASSQGTATNEKLFF. The CDR3 DNA follows: TGTGCCAGCAGCCAGGGGACAGCCACTAATGAAAAACTGTTTTTT.

This clone was observed a single time. The chain recombines TRBV7-8 with TRBJ2-1; 7 bases are a match to TRBD2. Trimming cost V 1 base and J 7 bases; bases outside gene matches: 10. The germline V gene has CDR1 SGHVS and CDR2 FQNEAQ. This CDR3 is 16 amino acids long. The CDR3 DNA reads as TGTGCCAGCAGCTTAGGTCCTAGCGGAGCAGTTAATGAGCAGTTCTTC. Translating it yields CASSLGPSGAVNEQFF.

The V gene is TRBV15, the J gene TRBJ2-5; 10 bases align to TRBD2. This CDR3 region has 22 residues. V gave up 0 bases and J gave up 2 bases; unmatched junction bases: 21. Looked up from germline, CDR1 is LNHNV and CDR2 is YYDKDF (reference sequence). Here the CDR3 reads CATSRDQSDISAGGLQQETQYF. For the CDR3, the DNA is TGTGCCACCAGCAGAGACCAATCAGACATTTCAGCGGGGGGGCTTCAGCAAGAGACCCAGTACTTC.

The V and J genes are TRBV4-2 and TRBJ2-5, with D possibly TRBD2 on 6 matching bases. The CDR3 consists of 16 residues. V gave up 0 bases and J gave up 5 bases, with 16 bases separating them. Germline-derived CDR1 and CDR2 are LGHNA and YNFKEQ. CDR3 protein: CASSQDASLAYETQYF. The CDR3 bases are TGTGCCAGCAGCCAAGACGCGTCCCTAGCGTACGAGACCCAGTACTTC.

This clone was seen more than once but under ten times. The rearrangement joins TRBV9 to TRBJ2-3, with 8 bases matching TRBD2. Unmatched junction bases numbered 4, after V lost 4 bases and J lost 6 bases. CDR3 size: 13 residues. From germline, CDR1 is SGDLS and CDR2 YYNGEE. The CDR3: CASSQTSADTQYF. As DNA, the CDR3 is TGTGCCAGCAGCCAGACTAGCGCGGATACGCAGTATTTT. The variable domain in full, with the rest retrieved from reference TRBV9 and TRBJ2-3, is DSGVTQTPKHLITATGQRVTLRCSPRSGDLSVYWYQQSLDQGLQFLIQYYNGEERAKGNILERFSAQQFPDLHSELNLSSLELGDSALYFCASSQTSADTQYFGPGTRLTVL.

The chain recombines TRBV11-2 with TRBJ2-5; 7 nucleotides align to TRBD1. Germline V gene data show CDR1 as SGHAT and CDR2 as FQNNGV. The CDR3 consists of 13 residues. V was clipped by 6 bases and J by 3 bases; unmatched bases: 4. For the CDR3, the DNA is TGTGCCAGCAGTAGGGGGCCGAAAGAGACCCAGTACTTC. Translated: CASSRGPKETQYF.

The chain carries TRBV5-4 and TRBJ1-1; D not resolved. Germline V gene sequence: CDR1 SGHNT, CDR2 YYREEE (reference sequence). The CDR3 sequence is 15 residues long. Trimming shortened V by 3 bases and J by 1 base, and 13 bases separated the two germline ends. As DNA, the CDR3 is TGTGCCAGCAGCTGGCCGGATGGGAGGAACACTGAAGCTTTCTTT. This encodes CASSWPDGRNTEAFF.

The chain combines TRBV5-1 with TRBJ1-5; D call uncertain. The CDR3 totals 13 residues. The V and J ends lost 2 bases and 5 bases respectively, with 8 bases between them. Germline loops: CDR1 SGHRS, CDR2 YFSETQ. In DNA form, the CDR3 reads TGCGCCAGCAGCTTAACAGTCGATCAGCCCCAGCATTTT. This gives the protein CASSLTVDQPQHF. The variable domain in full, completed from reference TRBV5-1 and TRBJ1-5, reads KAGVTQTPRYLIKTRGQQVTLSCSPISGHRSVSWYQQTPGQGLQFLFEYFSETQRNKGNFPGRFSGRQFSNSRSEMNVSTLELGDSALYLCASSLTVDQPQHFGDGTRLSIL.

V is TRBV27 and J is TRBJ2-3; 9 nucleotides align to TRBD2. The germline V gene has CDR1 MNHEY and CDR2 SMNVEV (reference sequence). J lost 1 base, V lost 4 bases, and 0 bases had no gene match. The CDR3 has 14 amino acids. The CDR3 DNA reads as TGTGCCAGCAGTTGGACTAGCGGCACAGATACGCAGTATTTT. Translation gives CASSWTSGTDTQYF.